One and the same sample provided the 20 T cell receptor beta chains below, sequenced in a study of a mutant IDH1 vaccine in newly diagnosed glioma. Documented time point: baseline, week 1 (first vaccination visit). The treatment is: pre-vaccination baseline after standard-of-care therapy. Clones were sequenced by immunoSEQ multiplex PCR, and TCRdb holds only the in-frame ones, with some missing. This sample yields about 35,000 clones, of which 75% to 90% are seen a single time; over 4% belongs to the top ten. Specimen: PBMCs, collected from a glioma patient treated with radiotherapy, temozolomide or both. Receptor source: a woman aged 40 to 50 with glioma.

The V call is TRBV14, the J call TRBJ2-5, with D hard to call. Germline V lookup: CDR1 SGHDN, CDR2 FVKESK. V was cut by 2 bases and J by 5 bases, with 21 bases left in between. This CDR3 is 17 amino acids long. The CDR3 here is CASSQTDGWGPEETQYF. In DNA form, the CDR3 reads TGTGCCAGCAGCCAAACCGATGGTTGGGGTCCGGAGGAGACCCAGTACTTC.

The genes are TRBV28 and TRBJ2-5, with TRBD2 as a possible D gene (6 bases). This CDR3 is 16 amino acids long. The germline CDR1 and CDR2 sequences are MDHEN and SYDVKM. Trimming took off 3 bases at V and 2 bases at J, with 16 bases between the two ends. The CDR3 region has the DNA TGTGCCAGCAGTTTTAGCGGACCCGGGAATCAAGAGACCCAGTACTTC. Translation: CASSFSGPGNQETQYF.

The chain recombines TRBV7-5 with TRBJ1-5. TRBV7-5 is assigned pseudogene status. The CDR3 sequence is 16 residues long. CDR3 nucleotide sequence: TGTGCCAGAAGCTTAATCTTAACGGATAGCAATCAGCCCCAGCATTTT. Its translation is CARSLILTDSNQPQHF.

The chain uses TRBV5-1 and TRBJ2-2; 10 positions agree with TRBD2. This CDR3 is built from 15 residues. V shed 5 bases and J 7 bases; nucleotides not matched to a gene: 8. Germline CDR1 SGHRS, CDR2 YFSETQ. CDR3 amino acids: CASRYLAGAGGELFF. The CDR3 bases are TGCGCCAGCAGGTACCTAGCGGGAGCTGGCGGGGAGCTGTTTTTT.

The chain has TRBV4-1 and TRBJ1-1; tentative D call: TRBD1 (6 bases). CDR3 length equals 15 residues. Germline V gene sequence: CDR1 MGHRA, CDR2 YSYEKL. The V gene lost 2 bases and the J gene lost 4 bases, with 14 bases spanning the gap. CDR3 in DNA: TGCGCCAGCAGCCAAACGGCCGCCAGGGGCACTGAAGCTTTCTTT. It codes for CASSQTAARGTEAFF.

For this clone: Sequence at one end of the junction differs from germline and may be a read error. The V and J genes are TRBV2 and TRBJ1-1, with 8 positions matching TRBD1. This CDR3 has 14 residues. Germline CDR1 is SNHLY and CDR2 is FYNNEI. The CDR3 nucleotides are TGTACCAGCAGGCCGCAGGGGGCGAACACTGAAGCTTTCTTT. It specifies CTSRPQGANTEAFF.

This chain joins TRBV4-1 and TRBJ1-5; 8 positions match TRBD1. Germline V gene sequence: CDR1 MGHRA, CDR2 YSYEKL. Unmatched junction bases numbered 5, after V lost 0 bases and J lost 1 base. This CDR3 comprises 17 residues. CDR3 residues: CASSQELTGVSNQPQHF. Written as DNA, the CDR3 is TGCGCCAGCAGCCAAGAACTGACAGGGGTGAGCAATCAGCCCCAGCATTTT.

This clone was seen only a few times. The chain combines TRBV6-8 with TRBJ2-7; perhaps TRBD1 as D (5 bases). CDR3 length: 12 residues. Germline V gene sequence: CDR1 MNHGY, CDR2 SAAAGT. Deletions cut 7 bases from V and 5 bases from J, with 12 bases between. CDR3 amino acids: CASTSKGHEQYF. CDR3 bases: TGTGCCAGCACCTCGAAGGGGCACGAGCAGTACTTC.

The genes are TRBV10-1 and TRBJ2-7, with 7 bases fitting TRBD1. The trim removed 3 bases at V and 4 bases at J, leaving 6 bases unmatched. The germline gives CDR1 WNHNN, CDR2 SYGVQD (reference sequence). There are 14 residues in the CDR3. Here the CDR3 reads CASSDSGTAYEQYF. The DNA for the CDR3 is TGCGCCAGCAGTGATTCCGGGACAGCGTACGAGCAGTACTTC.

The V and J genes are TRBV9 and TRBJ2-7, with 7 bases identical to TRBD2. V dropped 3 bases and J dropped 2; count of bases not matched to a gene: 5. The length of the CDR3 is 14 residues. Per the germline V gene, CDR1 is SGDLS and CDR2 is YYNGEE. CDR3 residues: CASSGSGIPYEQYF. In DNA, the CDR3 is TGTGCCAGCAGCGGGAGCGGGATTCCCTACGAGCAGTACTTC.

The chain uses TRBV5-1 and TRBJ2-2, with TRBD2 matching 11 bases. The CDR3 consists of 16 residues. The J segment lost 3 bases and the V segment lost 4 bases, leaving 5 bases of the junction unmatched. CDR1 SGHRS and CDR2 YFSETQ come from the germline V gene. The DNA for the CDR3 is TGCGCCAGCAGCCTTGGGACTAGCGGTCACACCGGGGAGCTGTTTTTT. Protein sequence: CASSLGTSGHTGELFF. Filled out from reference TRBV5-1 and TRBJ2-2, the complete variable domain reads KAGVTQTPRYLIKTRGQQVTLSCSPISGHRSVSWYQQTPGQGLQFLFEYFSETQRNKGNFPGRFSGRQFSNSRSEMNVSTLELGDSALYLCASSLGTSGHTGELFFGEGSRLTVL.

The gene calls are TRBV11-2 and TRBJ2-7; no firm D call. This CDR3 has 14 residues. The ends were cut back, 6 bases at V and 0 bases at J, with 12 bases in the middle. Looked up from germline, CDR1 is SGHAT and CDR2 is FQNNGV. This CDR3 is CASRPGQVSYEQYF. The CDR3 DNA reads as TGTGCCAGCAGGCCCGGGCAGGTCTCCTACGAGCAGTACTTC.

The count of this clone is one. The chain joins TRBV2 to TRBJ2-3; no clear D. V was pared by 5 bases and J by 9 bases, with 12 bases between. The CDR3 is 12 amino acids. Germline V lookup: CDR1 SNHLY, CDR2 FYNNEI. CDR3 sequence: CASSSDSQTQYF. The CDR3 DNA sequence: TGTGCCAGCAGTTCTGATTCCCAGACGCAGTATTTT.

The chain couples TRBV6-5 to TRBJ1-2; D not certain. Deletions cut 0 bases from V and 3 bases from J, with 11 bases between. The CDR3 sequence is 15 residues long. Per the germline V gene, CDR1 is MNHEY and CDR2 is SVGAGI. The CDR3: CASSYSLDPDYGYTF. The CDR3, as DNA: TGTGCCAGCAGTTACTCTTTGGACCCCGACTATGGCTACACCTTC.

V and J are TRBV15 and TRBJ1-4; tentative D call: TRBD1 (5 bases). The CDR3 has 15 amino acids. Germline CDR1 reads LNHNV; CDR2 reads YYDKDF (reference sequence). V was trimmed by 3 bases and J by 8 bases, leaving 16 bases between them. The CDR3 is CATSRGRGVGEKLFF. CDR3 DNA sequence: TGTGCCACCAGCAGGGGAAGGGGAGTGGGGGAAAAACTGTTTTTT.

V gene TRBV2 combines with J gene TRBJ2-3; 7 positions match TRBD2. The length of the CDR3 is 16 residues. The trim removed 4 bases at V and 1 base at J, leaving 8 bases unmatched. The germline gives CDR1 SNHLY, CDR2 FYNNEI. CDR3 sequence: CASSAREGLGTDTQYF. As DNA, the CDR3 is TGTGCCAGCAGTGCCAGGGAGGGACTCGGCACAGATACGCAGTATTTT. The entire variable domain, with the rest obtained from reference TRBV2 and TRBJ2-3, is as follows: EPEVTQTPSHQVTQMGQEVILRCVPISNHLYFYWYRQILGQKVEFLVSFYNNEISEKSEIFDDQFSVERPDGSNFTLKIRSTKLEDSAMYFCASSAREGLGTDTQYFGPGTRLTVL.

This sequence joins TRBV29-1 and TRBJ2-3, with 10 bases identical to TRBD1. The CDR3 contains 15 residues. Germline V gene lookup returns CDR1 SQVTM and CDR2 ANQGSEA. V shed 4 bases and J 9 bases; nucleotides not matched to a gene: 13. The CDR3 region has the DNA TGCAGCGTTGTTTCGCCCGCGACAGGGGGCGGCACGCAGTATTTT. Its protein is CSVVSPATGGGTQYF.

The chain recombines TRBV2 with TRBJ2-1; tentatively, D is TRBD1 (5 bases). The ends were cut back, 5 bases at V and 10 bases at J, with 9 bases in the middle. Germline CDR1 reads SNHLY; CDR2 reads FYNNEI. The CDR3 runs to 11 residues. The CDR3 loop is CASSSWTEQFF. CDR3 sequence (DNA): TGTGCCAGCAGTTCATGGACAGAGCAGTTCTTC.

The rearrangement links TRBV7-9 to TRBJ2-5; possible D gene TRBD2, 5 bases. The V and J ends lost 5 bases and 5 bases respectively, with 21 bases between them. Germline CDR1 is SEHNR and CDR2 is FQNEAQ (reference sequence). The CDR3 extends over 16 amino acids. The CDR3 DNA reads TGTGCCAGCAGCCCGATAGGAGGAGCGGTGGGGGAGACCCAGTACTTC. The encoded protein is CASSPIGGAVGETQYF.

This chain uses TRBV27 with TRBJ1-4; 7 nucleotides align to TRBD1. Germline CDR1 is MNHEY and CDR2 is SMNVEV (reference sequence). This CDR3 is 16 amino acids long. With V trimmed by 5 bases and J by 3 bases, 9 bases remained unmatched. The DNA of the CDR3 is TGTGCCAGCAGTGACGACAGGGCGGCCCCTAATGAAAAACTGTTTTTT. It yields the protein CASSDDRAAPNEKLFF. Full variable domain (outside the CDR3, taken from reference TRBV27 and TRBJ1-4): EAQVTQNPRYLITVTGKKLTVTCSQNMNHEYMSWYRQDPGLGLRQIYYSMNVEVTDKGDVPEGYKVSRKEKRNFPLILESPSPNQTSLYFCASSDDRAAPNEKLFFGSGTQLSVL.